One and the same sample provided the 17 T cell receptor beta chains below, sequenced in a study of OX40 agonist ivuxolimab in advanced cancers. The method was immunoSEQ multiplex PCR; TCRdb's version includes in-frame clones alone and lacks a portion of them. The sample contains roughly 49,000 clones, about 90% of which appear only once. This material consisted of CD4+ or CD8+ T cells sorted from blood, taken in a trial of the OX40 agonist ivuxolimab. These receptors were obtained from an adult with an advanced solid tumor such as melanoma, head and neck, liver or kidney cancer.

The chain carries TRBV7-9 and TRBJ2-1, with D perhaps TRBD1 (6 bases). CDR1 and CDR2 from the germline V gene are SEHNR and FQNEAQ (reference sequence). This CDR3 is built from 14 residues. With 3 bases removed from V and 4 bases from J, the gap between germline ends came to 10 bases. CDR3 DNA sequence: TGTGCCAGCAGCTTTGCAGGGACATACAATGAGCAGTTCTTC. It is translated as CASSFAGTYNEQFF.

The gene calls are TRBV7-9 and TRBJ2-3; D perhaps matches TRBD1 (7 bases). Between the trimmed V and J ends, which lost 6 bases and 2 bases, there was a span of 9 bases. Germline V gene data show CDR1 as SEHNR and CDR2 as FQNEAQ (reference sequence). This CDR3 is 13 amino acids long. CDR3 amino acids: CASREGATDTQYF. CDR3 bases: TGTGCCAGCAGGGAGGGGGCCACAGATACGCAGTATTTT.

The chain uses TRBV2 and TRBJ2-2, with a possible D match to TRBD1 (6 bases). Per germline, CDR1 SNHLY and CDR2 FYNNEI. The length of the CDR3 is 15 residues. The V and J ends lost 4 bases and 4 bases respectively, with 13 bases between them. The CDR3 protein is CASSGQPRGTGELFF. In DNA, the CDR3 is TGTGCCAGCAGTGGACAGCCCAGGGGCACCGGGGAGCTGTTTTTT.

This clone was found once. This chain connects TRBV5-1 to TRBJ2-4, with D perhaps TRBD2 (6 bases). The CDR3 extends over 18 amino acids. Germline CDR1 is SGHRS and CDR2 is YFSETQ. Trimming pared 0 bases from V and 3 bases from J, leaving 19 bases between. In nucleotides, the CDR3 is TGCGCCAGCAGCTTGGCCGGAGGGTTGGGCGAGGGCAAAAACATTCAGTACTTC. Translating it yields CASSLAGGLGEGKNIQYF.

This CDR3 reads CASSRAGFPKEKLFF. The CDR3 nucleotides read TGTGCCAGCAGTCGGGCGGGGTTTCCGAAAGAAAAACTGTTTTTT. The chain recombines TRBV5-4 with TRBJ1-4; unclear D gene. This CDR3 spans 15 amino acids. Germline V gene lookup returns CDR1 SGHNT and CDR2 YYREEE (reference sequence). Trimming took off 5 bases at V and 8 bases at J, with 19 bases between the two ends.

This rearrangement joins TRBV23-1 to TRBJ2-3; 11 bases map to TRBD1. TRBV23-1 is marked as an open reading frame, function uncertain. Trimming removed 2 bases from V and 4 bases from J; junction bases left unmatched: 5. CDR3 size: 16 residues. The CDR3 loop reads CASSQVGQGAPDTQYF. CDR3 DNA sequence: TGCGCCAGCAGTCAAGTCGGACAGGGGGCCCCAGATACGCAGTATTTT.

The chain employs TRBV4-1 and TRBJ1-5; maybe TRBD1 (5 bases). The CDR3 has 15 amino acids. The germline gives CDR1 MGHRA, CDR2 YSYEKL. V gave up 3 bases and J gave up 3 bases, with 12 bases separating them. CDR3 residues: CASSHLTGTNQPQHF. CDR3 DNA: TGCGCCAGCAGCCACTTAACCGGGACCAATCAGCCCCAGCATTTT.

The V and J genes are TRBV5-1 and TRBJ2-7, with 9 nucleotides matching TRBD1. V trimming: 0 bases; J trimming: 3 bases; junction bases outside the gene matches: 7. This CDR3 has 16 residues. The germline V gene has CDR1 SGHRS and CDR2 YFSETQ. The CDR3 DNA is TGCGCCAGCAGCTTGGGGCCCCGGGACAGGGACTACGAGCAGTACTTC. It codes for CASSLGPRDRDYEQYF.

V gene TRBV7-3 combines with J gene TRBJ2-1; no firm D call. Germline-derived CDR1 and CDR2 are SGHTA and FQGTGA. V was pared by 1 base and J by 1 base, with 2 bases between. The CDR3 covers 13 residues. CDR3 protein: CASSLMSYNEQFF. DNA for the CDR3: TGTGCCAGCAGCTTAATGTCCTACAATGAGCAGTTCTTC.

This clone was seen a handful of times. The J gene is TRBJ2-2, the V gene TRBV30; tentative D call: TRBD2 (6 bases). The CDR3 consists of 14 residues. V lost 3 bases, J lost 4 bases, and 12 bases lay in between. Germline-derived CDR1 and CDR2 are GTSNPN and SVGIG (reference sequence). CDR3 nucleotide sequence: TGTGCCTGGAGCAGACTAGTTTTCACCGGGGAGCTGTTTTTT. It codes for CAWSRLVFTGELFF. Complete variable domain (other parts from reference TRBV30 and TRBJ2-2): SQTIHQWPATLVQPVGSPLSLECTVEGTSNPNLYWYRQAAGRGLQLLFYSVGIGQISSEVPQNLSASRPQDRQFILSSKKLLLSDSGFYLCAWSRLVFTGELFFGEGSRLTVL.

The genes are TRBV18 and TRBJ1-1; perhaps TRBD1 as D (5 bases). The CDR3 totals 13 residues. Per the germline V gene, CDR1 is KGHSH and CDR2 is LQKENI. Trimming pared 6 bases from V and 0 bases from J, leaving 8 bases between. The CDR3 protein is CASSGQLNTEAFF. In nucleotides, the CDR3 is TGTGCCAGCTCTGGACAATTGAACACTGAAGCTTTCTTT.

The chain is built from TRBV28 and TRBJ1-2, with 7 bases aligning to TRBD1. The CDR3 extends over 12 amino acids. The germline gives CDR1 MDHEN, CDR2 SYDVKM. J lost 8 bases, V lost 8 bases, and 8 bases had no gene match. CDR3 protein: CASETGLGGYTF. DNA for the CDR3: TGTGCCAGCGAGACAGGGTTGGGAGGCTACACCTTC.

This chain links TRBV19 with TRBJ1-3; a weak D match, TRBD1 (5 bases). Germline CDR1 LNHDA, CDR2 SQIVND (reference sequence). The CDR3 length is 15 residues. The germline V and J ends were trimmed by 7 bases and 4 bases, with 17 bases remaining between them. CDR3 residues: CASKTGQGRGNTIYF. The CDR3 DNA reads TGTGCCAGTAAGACGGGGCAGGGTCGAGGAAACACCATATATTTT.

The CDR3 bases are TGCAGCGTCCGCCGCGTACAGGGGCCCTTCAATGAGCAGTTCTTC. Amino acids: CSVRRVQGPFNEQFF. This rearrangement joins TRBV29-1 to TRBJ2-1, with TRBD1 matching over 7 bases. The CDR3 runs to 15 residues. With V trimmed by 6 bases and J by 6 bases, 14 bases remained unmatched. CDR1 and CDR2 from the germline V gene are SQVTM and ANQGSEA.

The rearrangement joins TRBV7-2 to TRBJ2-7; TRBD2 might be the D (5 bases). There are 12 residues in the CDR3. Per the germline V gene, CDR1 is SGHTA and CDR2 is FQGNSA. V lost 5 bases, J lost 7 bases, and 12 bases lay in between. CDR3 in amino acids: CASSISWEEQYF. DNA for the CDR3: TGTGCCAGCAGCATCTCTTGGGAGGAGCAGTACTTC.

This chain links TRBV6-5 with TRBJ1-6, with 11 bases fitting TRBD1. Germline CDR1 reads MNHEY; CDR2 reads SVGAGI. The CDR3 consists of 14 residues. Losses at the gene ends were 7 bases for V and 13 bases for J; bases not matched to a gene: 9. In nucleotides, the CDR3 is TGTGCCAGCAACGGGGGACAGGGGGTAAATCCCCTCCACTTT. Translating it yields CASNGGQGVNPLHF.

CDR3 residues: CASRGQGDFNSPLHF. As DNA, the CDR3 is TGTGCCAGCAGAGGACAGGGCGACTTTAATTCACCCCTCCACTTT. V is TRBV6-4 and J is TRBJ1-6; 8 bases match TRBD1. The CDR3 is made up of 15 amino acids. Germline loops: CDR1 MRHNA, CDR2 SNTAGT. Trimming removed 6 bases from V and 6 bases from J; junction bases left unmatched: 7.